Listed here are 25 T cell receptor beta chains from one sample, sequenced in a study of blood T cell repertoires in COVID-19. Using immunoSEQ multiplex PCR, the repertoire was profiled, and TCRdb retains in-frame clones only, with some absent. The sample comprises hundreds of thousands of clones, under 95% of which are singletons, and around 3.5% rests with the top ten. The sequenced sample consisted of peripheral blood. The receptors derive from a young woman who had recovered from COVID-19.

V usage is TRBV6-6 and J usage is TRBJ1-5; D possibly corresponds to TRBD1 (5 bases). Germline values: CDR1 MNHNY, CDR2 SVGAGI (reference sequence). V was trimmed by 6 bases and J by 5 bases, leaving 11 bases between them. The CDR3 is made up of 13 amino acids. The CDR3 spells CASSWGADQPQHF. CDR3 DNA sequence: TGTGCCAGCAGCTGGGGCGCGGATCAGCCCCAGCATTTT.

The rearrangement links TRBV4-3 to TRBJ2-2, with 7 bases that match TRBD2. CDR3 length: 18 residues. Germline V gene sequence: CDR1 LGHNA, CDR2 YSLEER. After removal of 2 bases from V and 0 bases from J, the junction contained 9 bases not matched to a gene. The CDR3: CASSQPLAGDANTGELFF. DNA of the CDR3: TGCGCCAGCAGCCAACCTTTAGCGGGTGACGCGAACACCGGGGAGCTGTTTTTT.

The count of this clone is one. J is TRBJ1-5 and V is TRBV19, with 8 bases aligning to TRBD1. The J segment lost 0 bases and the V segment lost 3 bases, leaving 4 bases of the junction unmatched. The CDR3 runs 16 residues. In germline, CDR1 is LNHDA, CDR2 SQIVND (reference sequence). The CDR3 coding sequence is TGTGCCAGTAGTATTAGCAGGGGGCATAGCAATCAGCCCCAGCATTTT. Encoded protein: CASSISRGHSNQPQHF.

The gene calls are TRBV12-5 and TRBJ1-2; 7 bases fit TRBD1. V trimming: 0 bases; J trimming: 6 bases; junction bases outside the gene matches: 7. Germline V gives CDR1 LGHNT, CDR2 FRNRAP. CDR3 length: 15 residues. CDR3 protein: CASGLVVTGMDGYTF. For the CDR3, the DNA is TGTGCTAGTGGTTTGGTAGTGACAGGGATGGATGGCTACACCTTC.

This rearrangement joins TRBV6-1 to TRBJ2-1; D is ambiguous. V was trimmed by 3 bases and J by 4 bases, leaving 7 bases between them. CDR1 is MNHNS and CDR2 is SASEGT in the germline V gene. The CDR3 is 13 residues long. The CDR3 sequence: CASSERQYNEQFF. The DNA of the CDR3 is TGTGCCAGCAGTGAGAGGCAGTACAATGAGCAGTTCTTC.

The genes are TRBV24-1 and TRBJ2-1; 7 bases agree with TRBD2. CDR1 and CDR2 (germline): KGHDR, SFDVKD. The CDR3 spans 16 residues. The V segment lost 4 bases and the J segment 2 bases; nucleotides outside the gene matches: 7. In DNA, the CDR3 is TGTGCCACCAGTGACAAACAAGCGGGACCCTACAATGAGCAGTTCTTC. It is translated as CATSDKQAGPYNEQFF.

V gene TRBV10-3 combines with J gene TRBJ1-3; a possible D gene is TRBD1 (6 bases). V shed 10 bases and J shed 0 bases, with 10 bases lying between them. This CDR3 has 13 residues. Germline V gene sequence: CDR1 ENHRY, CDR2 SYGVKD. The CDR3 reads CATHRDSGNTIYF. The CDR3 nucleotides are TGTGCCACACACAGGGACTCTGGAAACACCATATATTTT.

The J gene is TRBJ2-7, the V gene TRBV7-6; TRBD2 aligns across 8 bases. V was pared by 1 base and J by 0 bases, with 8 bases of the junction left unmatched. The CDR3 totals 17 residues. CDR1 SGHVS and CDR2 FNYEAQ come from the germline V gene. CDR3 in amino acids: CASSLGGSGSISYEQYV. Written as DNA, the CDR3 is TGTGCCAGCAGCTTAGGGGGCAGCGGGAGTATCTCCTACGAGCAGTACGTC.

A single count supports this clone. The chain uses TRBV30 and TRBJ1-4; D might be TRBD1 (5 bases). Per germline, CDR1 GTSNPN and CDR2 SVGIG (reference sequence). Trimming left V 4 bases short and J 0 bases short, with 12 bases between. The CDR3 is 15 residues long. CDR3 loop: CAWTRPGATNEKLFF. DNA for the CDR3: TGTGCCTGGACCCGTCCGGGGGCAACTAATGAAAAACTGTTTTTT. The full variable domain, its missing parts supplied by reference TRBV30 and TRBJ1-4, is SQTIHQWPATLVQPVGSPLSLECTVEGTSNPNLYWYRQAAGRGLQLLFYSVGIGQISSEVPQNLSASRPQDRQFILSSKKLLLSDSGFYLCAWTRPGATNEKLFFGSGTQLSVL.

The chain links TRBV27 to TRBJ2-1, with TRBD2 matching 9 bases. Germline CDR1 is MNHEY and CDR2 is SMNVEV (reference sequence). The length of the CDR3 is 16 residues. The J segment lost 9 bases and the V segment lost 6 bases, leaving 15 bases of the junction unmatched. The CDR3 coding sequence is TGTGCCAGCAGCTTGATTGGCGCGGGAGGGCCGCCTGAGCAGTTCTTC. Amino acid sequence: CASSLIGAGGPPEQFF.

This clone was seen just once. This chain uses TRBV7-2 with TRBJ2-7; tentative D call: TRBD2 (5 bases). V was trimmed by 4 bases and J by 1 base, leaving 11 bases between them. Germline lookup yields CDR1 SGHTA and CDR2 FQGNSA. The CDR3 covers 14 residues. The CDR3 reads CASSSEAFSYEQYV. DNA for the CDR3: TGTGCCAGCAGCTCGGAGGCGTTTTCCTACGAGCAGTACGTC.

The gene calls are TRBV5-1 and TRBJ1-2; D might be TRBD1 (5 bases). The ends were cut back, 4 bases at V and 8 bases at J, with 15 bases in the middle. This CDR3 spans 13 amino acids. Germline V lookup: CDR1 SGHRS, CDR2 YFSETQ. The CDR3 nucleotides are TGCGCCAGCAGCCAATTGACAGATGACGGCTACACCTTC. The encoded protein is CASSQLTDDGYTF.

This chain uses TRBV24-1 with TRBJ2-3, with 10 positions matching TRBD2. J lost 3 bases, V lost 3 bases, and 8 bases had no gene match. Germline assignment: CDR1 KGHDR and CDR2 SFDVKD. The CDR3 is made up of 17 amino acids. DNA of the CDR3: TGTGCCACCAGTGATCCACCTTTAGCGGGAGGTACAGATACGCAGTATTTT. The encoded protein is CATSDPPLAGGTDTQYF.

This chain joins TRBV7-9 and TRBJ2-1; 11 bases line up with TRBD2. The CDR3 length is 17 residues. Unmatched junction bases numbered 12, after V lost 2 bases and J lost 9 bases. Germline V gene lookup returns CDR1 SEHNR and CDR2 FQNEAQ (reference sequence). CDR3 residues: CASSLKRTASGRFEQFF. The CDR3 DNA is TGTGCCAGCAGCTTAAAGAGAACGGCTAGCGGGAGGTTTGAGCAGTTCTTC.

This clone was counted a single time. This chain connects TRBV18 to TRBJ2-1; a possible D gene is TRBD1 (5 bases). Germline CDR1 and CDR2: KGHSH and LQKENI. The CDR3 sequence is 16 residues long. Trimming pared 3 bases from V and 6 bases from J, leaving 18 bases between. Written as DNA, the CDR3 is TGTGCCAGCTCACCGTCCAGGGATACGACCCCCAATGAGCAGTTCTTC. Translated: CASSPSRDTTPNEQFF.

V gene TRBV7-9 combines with J gene TRBJ1-1, with TRBD1 identical over 8 bases. V trimming: 2 bases; J trimming: 0 bases; junction bases outside the gene matches: 8. Germline values: CDR1 SEHNR, CDR2 FQNEAQ (reference sequence). The CDR3 runs to 17 residues. The CDR3 coding sequence is TGTGCCAGCAGCTTAATCGGACAGGGCCTCATGAACACTGAAGCTTTCTTT. Translated: CASSLIGQGLMNTEAFF. The full variable domain, with the rest looked up from reference TRBV7-9 and TRBJ1-1, is DTGVSQNPRHKITKRGQNVTFRCDPISEHNRLYWYRQTLGQGPEFLTYFQNEAQLEKSRLLSDRFSAERPKGSFSTLEIQRTEQGDSAMYLCASSLIGQGLMNTEAFFGQGTRLTVV.

This sequence joins TRBV25-1 and TRBJ2-1; D remains ambiguous. In germline, CDR1 is MGHDK, CDR2 SYGVNS. Trimming shortened V by 0 bases and J by 10 bases, and 13 bases separated the two germline ends. CDR3 length: 14 amino acids. In DNA form, the CDR3 reads TGTGCCAGCAGTGAATATGCGCGGAGTGAGGAGCAGTTCTTC. Residues: CASSEYARSEEQFF.

The chain is built from TRBV7-8 and TRBJ2-1, with D tentatively TRBD1 (8 bases). Germline CDR1 SGHVS, CDR2 FQNEAQ. V was clipped by 5 bases and J by 5 bases, with 22 bases between them. The CDR3 runs to 17 residues. CDR3 region: CASSPGQGGAANNEQFF. CDR3 nucleotide sequence: TGTGCCAGCAGCCCCGGACAGGGAGGGGCGGCTAACAATGAGCAGTTCTTC.

This chain connects TRBV4-1 to TRBJ1-2; 8 bases match TRBD1. In germline, CDR1 is MGHRA, CDR2 YSYEKL. Trimming took 4 bases from V and 11 from J; bases not matched to a gene: 15. This CDR3 spans 15 amino acids. DNA for the CDR3: TGCGCCAGCAGCCGAATGAGGGGGACAGGCGGTTCTTACACCTTC. It translates to CASSRMRGTGGSYTF.

The chain carries TRBV6-2 or TRBV6-3 and TRBJ2-7, with 8 nucleotides matching TRBD1. The germline gives CDR1 MNHEY, CDR2 SVGEGT. V dropped 4 bases and J dropped 0; count of bases not matched to a gene: 8. The CDR3 is 16 amino acids. CDR3 region: CASSSPGQDASYEQYV. The CDR3 DNA is TGTGCCAGCAGTTCCCCGGGACAGGATGCCTCCTACGAGCAGTACGTC.

V is TRBV15 and J is TRBJ1-1; 11 nucleotides align to TRBD1. Germline assignment: CDR1 LNHNV and CDR2 YYDKDF (reference sequence). The CDR3 runs to 14 residues. With 5 bases clipped from V and 7 bases from J, the junction kept 6 bases outside the gene matches. In nucleotides, the CDR3 is TGTGCCACCAGCCTTGGGACAGGGGGGTATGAAGCTTTCTTT. Protein product: CATSLGTGGYEAFF.

In nucleotides, the CDR3 is TGTGCCAGCAGCGTAGTAGCCACAGGGGTAGATACGCAGTATTTT. It translates to CASSVVATGVDTQYF. The V call is TRBV9, the J call TRBJ2-3, with 7 nucleotides matching TRBD1. After removal of 0 bases from V and 5 bases from J, the junction contained 6 bases not matched to a gene. The CDR3 spans 15 residues. Per germline, CDR1 SGDLS and CDR2 YYNGEE.

The rearrangement joins TRBV6-2 or TRBV6-3 to TRBJ2-2, with 8 bases matching TRBD1. This CDR3 is 17 amino acids long. Trimming removed 4 bases from V and 5 bases from J; junction bases left unmatched: 12. CDR1 is MNHEY and CDR2 is SVGEGT in the germline V gene. The chain's CDR3 is CASSSIQGVMATGELFF. DNA of the CDR3: TGTGCCAGCAGTTCCATACAGGGGGTGATGGCTACCGGGGAGCTGTTTTTT.

The chain employs TRBV11-2 and TRBJ1-1, with D uncertain. The CDR3 contains 15 residues. Trimming cost V 2 bases and J 5 bases, with 15 bases left between them. Germline V gene sequence: CDR1 SGHAT, CDR2 FQNNGV. The CDR3, as DNA: TGTGCCAGCAGCTTAACGTATAGTGGTGAGACTGAAGCTTTCTTT. Translating it yields CASSLTYSGETEAFF.

This sequence joins TRBV7-9 and TRBJ2-1; D remains unclear. The CDR3 loop spans 12 amino acids. V lost 3 bases and J 5 bases, leaving 5 bases between the germline ends. Germline V gene data show CDR1 as SEHNR and CDR2 as FQNEAQ (reference sequence). The CDR3 bases are TGTGCCAGCAGCTTTACAGACAATGAGCAGTTCTTC. Amino acid sequence: CASSFTDNEQFF. The whole variable domain, filled in from reference TRBV7-9 and TRBJ2-1, reads DTGVSQNPRHKITKRGQNVTFRCDPISEHNRLYWYRQTLGQGPEFLTYFQNEAQLEKSRLLSDRFSAERPKGSFSTLEIQRTEQGDSAMYLCASSFTDNEQFFGPGTRLTVL.